The text below deals with one TCR beta chain. What it binds is not known. Profiled with immunoSEQ multiplex PCR; TCRdb holds only in-frame clones, not every one. The sample carries over 150,000 clones, 80% to 90% recorded once. The germline V and J ends were trimmed by 1 base and 7 bases, with 11 bases remaining between them. This CDR3 has 15 residues. Germline CDR1 is LGHNA and CDR2 is YSLEER. This specimen belongs to a study of T cell responses to AZD1222 COVID-19 vaccine. General study findings and limits: Only after the peak T cell response were repertoires sampled.

The sequence was obtained from an adult in good health. The chain has TRBV4-3 and TRBJ1-6, with D unresolved. The sequenced sample was peripheral blood, obtained on day 0 of MenACWY control vaccination. Written as DNA, the CDR3 is TGCGCCAGCAGCCAAGGGCCTGGCGGCAATTCACCCCTCCACTTT. Translating it yields CASSQGPGGNSPLHF.